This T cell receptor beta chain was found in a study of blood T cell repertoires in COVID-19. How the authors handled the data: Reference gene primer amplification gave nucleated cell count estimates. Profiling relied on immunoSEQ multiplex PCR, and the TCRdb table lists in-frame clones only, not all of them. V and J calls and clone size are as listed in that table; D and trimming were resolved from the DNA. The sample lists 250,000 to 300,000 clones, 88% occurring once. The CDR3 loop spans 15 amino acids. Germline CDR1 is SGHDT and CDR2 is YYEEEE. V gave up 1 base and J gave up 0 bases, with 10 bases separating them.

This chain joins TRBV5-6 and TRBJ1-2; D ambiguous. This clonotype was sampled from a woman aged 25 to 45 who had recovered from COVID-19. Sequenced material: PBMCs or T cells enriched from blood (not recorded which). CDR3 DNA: TGTGCCAGCAGCTTGCAGGCAGGCCCTAACTATGGCTACACCTTC. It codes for CASSLQAGPNYGYTF.